The 9 T cell receptor beta chains below were found in one sample sequenced in a study of T cells in localized non-small cell lung cancer. Generated by immunoSEQ multiplex PCR, the TCRdb table keeps only in-frame clones and is missing some. Counted here are tens of thousands of clones, just under 85% occurring once; the ten biggest clones make up roughly 12%. Here the sequenced sample was peripheral blood, taken before any cancer treatment. These receptors were taken from a female donor at least 60 years old with stage I lung adenocarcinoma.

The chain links TRBV2 to TRBJ1-5, with D perhaps TRBD1 (6 bases). The V gene's germline CDR1 is SNHLY and CDR2 FYNNEI. Trimming cost V 2 bases and J 0 bases, with 20 bases left between them. The CDR3 consists of 19 residues. The CDR3 DNA is TGTGCCAGCAGTGAAATAGTGGTGGGGGGCCCATATAGCAATCAGCCCCAGCATTTT. Its translation: CASSEIVVGGPYSNQPQHF. The whole variable domain, filled in from reference TRBV2 and TRBJ1-5, reads EPEVTQTPSHQVTQMGQEVILRCVPISNHLYFYWYRQILGQKVEFLVSFYNNEISEKSEIFDDQFSVERPDGSNFTLKIRSTKLEDSAMYFCASSEIVVGGPYSNQPQHFGDGTRLSIL.

J is TRBJ1-4 and V is TRBV7-9; a weak D match, TRBD1 (6 bases). The germline CDR1 and CDR2 sequences are SEHNR and FQNEAQ (reference sequence). The CDR3 has 12 residues. Between the trimmed V and J ends, which lost 8 bases and 8 bases, there was a span of 12 bases. The CDR3 reads CASGNRGEKLFF. The CDR3 DNA reads TGTGCCAGCGGAAATAGGGGGGAAAAACTGTTTTTT.

This chain uses TRBV28 with TRBJ2-3; TRBD1 matches 8 bases. This CDR3 contains 16 residues. The V gene end was trimmed by 6 bases and the J gene end by 0 bases; junction bases not matched to a gene: 8. The germline V gene has CDR1 MDHEN and CDR2 SYDVKM. The CDR3, as DNA: TGTGCCAGCAGAACAGGGGGTCTGTCTAGCACAGATACGCAGTATTTT. Translating it yields CASRTGGLSSTDTQYF.

V is TRBV4-1 and J is TRBJ2-1; D tentatively fits TRBD1 or TRBD2 (6 bases each). The CDR3 has 17 amino acids. Trimming took off 0 bases at V and 7 bases at J, with 19 bases between the two ends. Germline assignment: CDR1 MGHRA and CDR2 YSYEKL. CDR3 residues: CASSQDGGGLKNNEQFF. CDR3 bases: TGCGCCAGCAGCCAAGATGGAGGGGGACTTAAAAATAATGAGCAGTTCTTC.

The chain employs TRBV14 and TRBJ1-6; D is uncertain. This CDR3 has 14 residues. Trimming pared 5 bases from V and 9 bases from J, leaving 14 bases between. Germline CDR1 reads SGHDN; CDR2 reads FVKESK. CDR3 sequence (DNA): TGTGCCAGCAGCTTGGACCCCCAACGTTCACCCCTCCACTTT. Translated, it gives CASSLDPQRSPLHF.

The chain links TRBV6-1 to TRBJ2-5, with TRBD2 as a possible D gene (5 bases). CDR3 length: 13 amino acids. Trimming pared 5 bases from V and 5 bases from J, leaving 12 bases between. Germline CDR1 reads MNHNS; CDR2 reads SASEGT. The CDR3 spells CASSLGMRETQYF. The CDR3 coding sequence is TGTGCCAGCAGTCTCGGGATGAGGGAGACCCAGTACTTC.

The rearrangement joins TRBV7-9 to TRBJ2-3; D is undetermined. The CDR3 runs to 14 residues. CDR1 and CDR2 (germline): SEHNR, FQNEAQ (reference sequence). The V gene lost 3 bases and the J gene lost 2 bases, with 9 bases spanning the gap. In DNA, the CDR3 is TGTGCCAGCAGCTTTGTACGAGACACAGATACGCAGTATTTT. Amino acid sequence: CASSFVRDTDTQYF.

The chain couples TRBV6-1 to TRBJ2-3; D is perhaps TRBD2 (6 bases). This CDR3 has 15 residues. V shed 4 bases and J shed 4 bases, with 15 bases lying between them. Germline CDR1 MNHNS, CDR2 SASEGT. Written as DNA, the CDR3 is TGTGCCAGCAGTGTGGGAGGCGCCGACTCAGATACGCAGTATTTT. This gives the protein CASSVGGADSDTQYF.

This clone appeared once. The chain links TRBV4-1 to TRBJ1-4; weak D call: TRBD1 (6 bases). The CDR3 runs to 14 residues. Germline V gene sequence: CDR1 MGHRA, CDR2 YSYEKL. Trimming stripped 4 bases from V and 2 bases from J, with 8 bases between. This chain's CDR3 is CASSLGQTNEKLFF. CDR3 DNA sequence: TGCGCCAGCAGCCTCGGACAGACTAATGAAAAACTGTTTTTT.